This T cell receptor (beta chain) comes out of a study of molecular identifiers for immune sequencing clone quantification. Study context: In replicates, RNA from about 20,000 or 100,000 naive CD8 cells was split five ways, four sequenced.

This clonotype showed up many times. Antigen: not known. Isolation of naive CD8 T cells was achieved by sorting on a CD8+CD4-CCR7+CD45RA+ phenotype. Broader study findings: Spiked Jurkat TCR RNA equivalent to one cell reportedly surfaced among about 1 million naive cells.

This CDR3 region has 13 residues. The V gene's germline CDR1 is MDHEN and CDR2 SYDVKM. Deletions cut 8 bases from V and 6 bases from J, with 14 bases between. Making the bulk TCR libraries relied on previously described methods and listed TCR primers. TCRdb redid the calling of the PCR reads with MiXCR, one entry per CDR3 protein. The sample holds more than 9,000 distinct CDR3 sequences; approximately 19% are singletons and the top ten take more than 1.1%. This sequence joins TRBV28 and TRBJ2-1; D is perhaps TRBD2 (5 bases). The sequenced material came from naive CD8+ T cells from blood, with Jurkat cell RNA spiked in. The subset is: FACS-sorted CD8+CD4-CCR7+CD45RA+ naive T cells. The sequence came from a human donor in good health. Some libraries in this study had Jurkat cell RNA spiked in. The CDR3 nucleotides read TGTGCCAGCTCGTGGACTTCTCCCAATGAGCAGTTCTTC. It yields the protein CASSWTSPNEQFF.